This is a list of T cell receptor beta chains from one sample in a study of blood T cells in healthy people across ages. MiXCR, run by TCRdb on the 5' RACE reads, gives a single entry per CDR3 protein. This sample has about 1.4 million distinct CDR3 sequences; approximately 59% occur once, and the top ten carry about 6.3%. Source material: blood. These receptor sequences come from a young man in good health. Both conserved end residues are part of each CDR3. D genes are given only for firm matches. The size of a clone is reported for some rows only, either as once, few or many, or as a class for expanded clones.

D,J,V,size,CDR3,DNA
-,TRBJ1-4,TRBV7-9,-,CASSPGDLRTNEKLFF,TGTGCCAGCAGCCCCGGGGACCTCCGAACTAATGAAAAACTGTTTTTT
-,TRBJ1-4,TRBV10-3,few,CAISEGDEKLFF,TGTGCCATCAGTGAAGGGGACGAAAAACTGTTTTTT
-,TRBJ2-1,TRBV2,-,CASSVPFSYNEQFF,TGTGCCAGCAGTGTTCCGTTTTCCTACAATGAGCAGTTCTTC
-,TRBJ1-2,TRBV20-1,once,CSAIRSAYHGYTF,TGCAGTGCTATTCGGTCAGCCTACCATGGCTACACCTTC
-,TRBJ1-2,TRBV4-3,-,CASSQEAAGRSGYTF,TGCGCCAGCAGCCAAGAGGCGGCAGGTCGGAGTGGCTACACCTTC
-,TRBJ1-2,TRBV2,-,CASSDSFNYGYTF,TGTGCCAGCAGTGACAGTTTTAACTATGGCTACACCTTC
TRBD2,TRBJ2-3,TRBV10-3,-,CAISEATLTSGGFFTDTQYF,TGTGCCATCAGTGAGGCGACACTGACTAGCGGGGGATTTTTCACAGATACGCAGTATTTT
TRBD2,TRBJ2-7,TRBV7-2,-,CASSLSETSGRGEQYF,TGTGCCAGCAGCTTATCGGAGACTAGCGGGAGAGGCGAGCAGTACTTC
-,TRBJ1-1,TRBV15,-,CATSRDRENTEAFF,TGTGCCACCAGCAGAGACAGGGAGAACACTGAAGCTTTCTTT
TRBD1,TRBJ2-7,TRBV27,-,CASRAGTAYEQYF,TGTGCCAGCAGGGCCGGGACAGCTTACGAGCAGTACTTC
TRBD2,TRBJ2-4,TRBV7-6,-,CASSLGSGRSKNIQYF,TGTGCCAGCAGCTTAGGAAGCGGGAGGTCCAAAAACATTCAGTACTTC
-,TRBJ1-5,TRBV6-1,-,CASSGWATQGANQPQHF,TGTGCCAGCAGTGGCTGGGCTACACAGGGTGCCAATCAGCCCCAGCATTTT
TRBD2,TRBJ2-5,TRBV29-1,few,CSVGAAGEYF,TGCAGCGTTGGGGCCGCGGGGGAGTACTTC
-,TRBJ2-7,TRBV11-2,-,CASSLALGPSYEQYF,TGTGCCAGCAGCTTAGCTCTGGGGCCCTCCTACGAGCAGTACTTC
TRBD2,TRBJ2-5,TRBV20-1,-,CSAKTGGQTQYF,TGCAGTGCTAAGACGGGGGGGCAGACCCAGTACTTC
TRBD1,TRBJ2-7,TRBV10-3,few,CAISESRVLGGQDSYEQYF,TGTGCCATCAGTGAGTCGAGGGTTCTTGGAGGACAGGACTCCTACGAGCAGTACTTC
TRBD2,TRBJ2-3,TRBV6-5,-,CASSQGLYGGDTQYF,TGTGCCAGCAGCCAGGGACTATATGGTGGTGATACGCAGTATTTT
-,TRBJ2-7,TRBV20-1,-,CSARDASLYEQYF,TGCAGTGCTAGAGATGCTAGTCTCTACGAGCAGTACTTC
-,TRBJ1-2,TRBV7-9,-,CASSLAGGGLYGYTF,TGTGCCAGCAGCTTAGCTGGGGGGGGCCTCTATGGCTACACCTTC
-,TRBJ2-1,TRBV7-9,-,CASSRQGLSDEQFF,TGTGCCAGCAGCCGCCAGGGGCTAAGCGATGAGCAGTTCTTC
-,TRBJ2-3,TRBV13,-,CASSHYHTDTQYF,TGTGCCAGCAGCCACTACCACACAGATACGCAGTATTTT
-,TRBJ2-3,TRBV29-1,-,CSVEREKWADTQYF,TGCAGCGTTGAGAGGGAGAAGTGGGCAGATACGCAGTATTTT
-,TRBJ2-4,TRBV29-1,few,CSVDVGATSNIQYF,TGCAGCGTTGACGTAGGCGCGACCTCCAACATTCAGTACTTC
-,TRBJ2-2,TRBV2,few,CASSEGVLNTGELFF,TGTGCCAGCAGTGAAGGGGTACTAAACACCGGGGAGCTGTTTTTT
-,TRBJ2-6,TRBV28,-,CASSFWTGGDSGANVLTF,TGTGCCAGCAGTTTTTGGACAGGAGGGGACTCTGGGGCCAACGTCCTGACTTTC
TRBD1,TRBJ2-7,TRBV27,-,CASSRTVQGGYEQYF,TGTGCCAGCAGTCGCACCGTACAGGGGGGTTACGAGCAGTACTTC
TRBD2,TRBJ2-1,TRBV5-1,-,CAGSLGLAGSYNEQFF,TGCGCCGGCAGCTTGGGACTAGCGGGTTCCTACAATGAGCAGTTCTTC
-,TRBJ1-2,TRBV20-1,-,CSARYSCGYTF,TGCAGTGCTAGGTACTCCTGTGGCTACACCTTC
TRBD1,TRBJ2-7,TRBV19,-,CASSISGQASYEQYF,TGTGCCAGTAGTATCTCCGGACAGGCCTCCTACGAGCAGTACTTC
TRBD2,TRBJ2-1,TRBV20-1,-,CSAPGTSGRGAYNEQFF,TGCAGTGCTCCCGGGACTAGCGGGAGGGGCGCCTACAATGAGCAGTTCTTC
-,TRBJ2-1,TRBV20-1,-,CSARDAPTSFYNEQFF,TGCAGTGCTAGAGATGCACCCACTTCTTTCTACAATGAGCAGTTCTTC
-,TRBJ2-7,TRBV20-1,few,CSAPHDRTYEQYF,TGCAGTGCCCCACATGACAGGACCTACGAGCAGTACTTC
-,TRBJ2-5,TRBV6-1,once,CAGSELYNQETQYF,TGTGCCGGCAGTGAGTTATATAACCAAGAGACCCAGTACTTC
-,TRBJ2-7,TRBV6-6,-,CASSTSDPILYEQYF,TGTGCCAGCAGCACCAGCGACCCAATACTCTACGAGCAGTACTTC
TRBD1,TRBJ1-2,TRBV2,-,CASRVDREAGYTF,TGTGCCAGCAGGGTGGACAGGGAGGCTGGCTACACCTTC
-,TRBJ2-2,TRBV14,-,CASSRGSVGELFF,TGTGCCAGCAGCAGGGGGTCCGTCGGGGAGCTGTTTTTT
-,TRBJ1-5,TRBV7-2,-,CASSPDLYSNQPQHF,TGTGCCAGCAGCCCTGACTTGTATAGCAATCAGCCCCAGCATTTT
-,TRBJ2-7,TRBV11-2,-,CASSPGTRFGDEQYF,TGTGCCAGCAGCCCTGGGACCCGTTTCGGAGACGAGCAGTACTTC
-,TRBJ2-6,TRBV9,-,CASSVEIWGGANVLTF,TGTGCCAGCAGCGTAGAAATCTGGGGTGGGGCCAACGTCCTGACTTTC
-,TRBJ2-5,TRBV24-1,-,CATSDTGHQRLQETQYF,TGTGCCACCAGTGACACGGGACATCAGAGACTGCAAGAGACCCAGTACTTC
-,TRBJ1-1,TRBV29-1,few,CSVEDGAEGAFF,TGCAGCGTTGAAGACGGGGCGGAGGGGGCTTTCTTT
-,TRBJ2-7,TRBV9,-,CASSPRRSGYNEQYF,TGTGCCAGCAGCCCGAGGCGTAGCGGCTACAATGAGCAGTACTTC